The 16 T cell receptor beta chains presented below share a single source sample, sequenced in a study of T cells in Graves' hyperthyroidism and ophthalmopathy. Template material for amplifying TCR beta CDR3 regions consisted of RNA transcripts. Carried out on the TCR CDR3, a first-round RT-PCR used the HTBI primer set. MiXCR, run by TCRdb on the multiplex PCR reads, gives a single entry per CDR3 protein. Of about 560,000 distinct CDR3 sequences listed, around 15% are singletons. Sequencing used blood. The receptor source for this set is a woman in her late teens or twenties with Graves' hyperthyroidism.

This rearrangement joins TRBV10-3 to TRBJ1-2, with D tentatively TRBD1 (5 bases). The CDR3 length is 13 residues. Germline CDR1 and CDR2: ENHRY and SYGVKD. Trimming removed 4 bases from V and 8 bases from J, with 14 bases in between. CDR3: CAISGTHLRGYTF. The CDR3 DNA is TGTGCCATCAGTGGGACACACCTCAGGGGCTACACCTTC.

This clonotype was counted only a few times. The V gene is TRBV5-1, the J gene TRBJ2-5, with a possible D match to TRBD1 (6 bases). This CDR3 is built from 15 residues. Germline V CDR1 and CDR2: SGHRS, YFSETQ. V lost 0 bases and J lost 3, with 12 bases in between. The CDR3 sequence: CASSLAGTPEETQYF. In DNA, the CDR3 is TGCGCCAGCAGCTTGGCCGGGACACCTGAAGAGACCCAGTACTTC.

This clonotype was counted at least ten times. The chain is built from TRBV7-2 and TRBJ2-2, with no clear D. This CDR3 has 16 residues. Trimming removed 5 bases from V and 0 bases from J, with 13 bases in between. Germline lookup yields CDR1 SGHTA and CDR2 FQGNSA. This CDR3 is CASSRIRPSNTGELFF. DNA for the CDR3: TGTGCCAGCAGCCGCATACGGCCCTCGAACACCGGGGAGCTGTTTTTT.

This clonotype was recorded a few times. The chain is built from TRBV10-2 and TRBJ2-1; 11 positions agree with TRBD2. The CDR3 is 15 residues long. V lost 7 bases, J lost 6 bases, and 8 bases stayed unmatched. The germline V gene encodes CDR1 WSHSY and CDR2 SAAADI. The CDR3 region is CASTHSGRAVNEQFF. For the CDR3, the DNA is TGCGCCAGCACCCATAGCGGGAGGGCCGTCAATGAGCAGTTCTTC.

This clonotype was observed a few times. This chain connects TRBV5-6 to TRBJ1-2; no clear D. Trimming shortened V by 0 bases and J by 0 bases, and 18 bases separated the two germline ends. Germline V gene sequence: CDR1 SGHDT, CDR2 YYEEEE. The CDR3 is 18 amino acids. The CDR3 sequence is CASSLVLAATTSNYGYTF. In DNA, the CDR3 is TGTGCCAGCAGCTTGGTTTTGGCAGCAACTACTTCTAACTATGGCTACACCTTC. The entire variable domain, with the rest obtained from reference TRBV5-6 and TRBJ1-2, is as follows: DAGVTQSPTHLIKTRGQQVTLRCSPKSGHDTVSWYQQALGQGPQFIFQYYEEEERQRGNFPDRFSGHQFPNYSSELNVNALLLGDSALYLCASSLVLAATTSNYGYTFGSGTRLTVV.

The V gene is TRBV19, the J gene TRBJ2-7, with TRBD1 matching over 7 bases. CDR1 and CDR2 from the germline V gene are LNHDA and SQIVND (reference sequence). The V and J ends lost 3 bases and 6 bases, in that order; junction bases with no gene match: 2. The CDR3 loop spans 12 amino acids. The CDR3 here is CASSIDRAEQYF. CDR3 DNA: TGTGCCAGTAGTATCGACAGGGCCGAGCAGTACTTC.

This clonotype was recorded at least ten times. J is TRBJ1-2 and V is TRBV29-1; 9 bases line up with TRBD1. Trimming took 6 bases from V and 5 from J; bases not matched to a gene: 4. Germline V gene data show CDR1 as SQVTM and CDR2 as ANQGSEA. CDR3 size: 12 residues. In DNA, the CDR3 is TGCAGCGTGGGGGACAGGGCGTATGGCTACACCTTC. It codes for CSVGDRAYGYTF.

This clonotype showed up just a few times. The chain recombines TRBV11-2 with TRBJ2-1, with a tentative D call TRBD2 (6 bases). Germline assignment: CDR1 SGHAT and CDR2 FQNNGV. This CDR3 is 16 amino acids long. V was cut by 5 bases and J by 4 bases, with 18 bases left in between. CDR3 sequence: CASSTQGGNLYNEQFF. Written as DNA, the CDR3 is TGTGCCAGCAGCACTCAAGGCGGGAATCTTTACAATGAGCAGTTCTTC.

The chain has TRBV19 and TRBJ2-2; no clear D gene. The V end was cut by 2 bases, the J end by 6 bases, with 4 bases between. Germline V CDR1 and CDR2: LNHDA, SQIVND (reference sequence). The CDR3 is made up of 12 amino acids. The CDR3 loop is CASSISPGELFF. The CDR3 bases are TGTGCCAGTAGTATATCTCCCGGGGAGCTGTTTTTT.

The gene calls are TRBV27 and TRBJ1-1; D may be TRBD1 (5 bases). V lost 6 bases, J lost 0 bases, and 8 bases lay in between. This CDR3 has 13 residues. Germline V lookup: CDR1 MNHEY, CDR2 SMNVEV (reference sequence). CDR3 nucleotide sequence: TGTGCCAGCAGGGTACAGGTGAACACTGAAGCTTTCTTT. Its translation is CASRVQVNTEAFF.

This chain uses TRBV4-3 with TRBJ2-1, with 7 bases that match TRBD1. This CDR3 is built from 16 residues. Germline CDR1 is LGHNA and CDR2 is YSLEER. V dropped 2 bases and J dropped 3; count of bases not matched to a gene: 7. The CDR3, as DNA: TGCGCCAGCAGCCAATCCGGGACAGACCTCTACAATGAGCAGTTCTTC. It codes for CASSQSGTDLYNEQFF.

This clonotype was seen repeatedly, ten times or more. The J gene is TRBJ2-5, the V gene TRBV5-1; D is unclear. From germline, CDR1 is SGHRS and CDR2 YFSETQ. This CDR3 is built from 13 residues. V lost 4 bases to trimming and J lost 5 bases, with 12 bases between them. DNA of the CDR3: TGCGCCAGCAGCAAATACACGGAGGAGACCCAGTACTTC. This encodes CASSKYTEETQYF.

This clonotype was recorded at least ten times. The V call is TRBV20-1, the J call TRBJ1-3; 8 bases agree with TRBD1. V was clipped by 5 bases and J by 1 base; unmatched bases: 4. Germline lookup yields CDR1 DFQATT and CDR2 SNEGSKA (reference sequence). CDR3 size: 14 residues. CDR3 protein: CSAQTGVSGNTIYF. CDR3 in DNA: TGCAGTGCTCAGACAGGGGTTTCTGGAAACACCATATATTTT.

This clonotype was counted ten times or more. This sequence joins TRBV20-1 and TRBJ2-3; 9 bases are a match to TRBD2. The V segment lost 0 bases and the J segment 2 bases; nucleotides outside the gene matches: 9. The germline gives CDR1 DFQATT, CDR2 SNEGSKA (reference sequence). The CDR3 has 17 residues. CDR3 bases: TGCAGTGCTAGAGATCAAGGGCTAGCGGGGAACACAGATACGCAGTATTTT. Translating gives CSARDQGLAGNTDTQYF.

The chain links TRBV20-1 to TRBJ2-2; no clear D. This CDR3 is built from 15 residues. Per germline, CDR1 DFQATT and CDR2 SNEGSKA (reference sequence). Trimming removed 3 bases from V and 0 bases from J, with 11 bases in between. The CDR3 nucleotides are TGCAGTGCTAGGTCCAGGTCTGCGAACACCGGGGAGCTGTTTTTT. Translation: CSARSRSANTGELFF.

This clonotype was counted at least ten times. This chain connects TRBV29-1 to TRBJ1-1; D is unresolved. Between the trimmed V and J ends, which lost 3 bases and 4 bases, there was a span of 15 bases. The CDR3 runs 14 residues. CDR1 is SQVTM, CDR2 ANQGSEA, per germline. The DNA of the CDR3 is TGCAGCGTTGACCTGTTCACCGGAGGCACTGAAGCTTTCTTT. It encodes CSVDLFTGGTEAFF.